Sequencing of this T cell receptor (beta chain) was carried out in a study of cytomegalovirus exposure and HLA in healthy donors. Study-level points and caveats: According to a later analysis, donors in an Asian-associated ancestry cluster reportedly had fewer N-insertions than the roughly 660-donor mean.

The PCR employed 60 Vbeta primers together with 13 Jbeta primers. Libraries were prepared by immunoSEQ multiplex PCR; TCRdb keeps only in-frame clonotypes and omits some of them. The repertoire holds approximately 190,000 clones, around 85% seen once, with over 5.5% in the top ten. On this clone itself: Antigen unknown.

Specimen: PBMCs. This TCR came from a man between 40 and 49 years old in good health and CMV-seropositive.

The CDR3 is CASSYRGLNTGELFF. The CDR3 DNA reads as TGTGCCAGCAGTTATAGGGGCTTGAACACCGGGGAGCTGTTTTTT. The chain carries TRBV6-5 and TRBJ2-2; tentative D call: TRBD1 (5 bases). Germline CDR1 MNHEY, CDR2 SVGAGI. The CDR3 contains 15 residues. Trimming removed 3 bases at V and 1 base at J, with 9 bases between.